Sequencing of this TCR beta chain was carried out in a study of CD8 T cells in ankylosing spondylitis. Worth noting for this clonotype: Its cognate antigen is unknown.

Per the germline V gene, CDR1 is LNHNV and CDR2 is YYDKDF (reference sequence). This CDR3 spans 16 amino acids. The V end was cut by 0 bases, the J end by 0 bases, with 9 bases between. Study-level findings and limits: Within peripheral blood, clones linked to disease were CD8+ and relatively rare.

TCRdb recomputed calls from the 5' RACE reads with MiXCR, one row per CDR3 protein. Here the sample spans 250,000 or so distinct CDR3 sequences, around 25% being singletons. The sample comprised blood, either unsorted or a sorted T cell fraction (not recorded which). The chain uses TRBV15 and TRBJ1-3; D is unclear. The TCR was taken from a male donor with ankylosing spondylitis or in good health (not recorded which). The CDR3 nucleotides read TGTGCCACCAGCAGAGATCCGCTGACCTCTGGAAACACCATATATTTT. This gives the protein CATSRDPLTSGNTIYF.